These 32 T cell receptor beta chains were sequenced from one sample in a study of beta chain features in type 1 diabetes. Antigens for these TCRs are unknown. Of the isolated RNA, all was reverse transcribed, and so the sequenced material was expressed TCRB transcripts. Libraries were prepared by immunoSEQ multiplex PCR; TCRdb keeps only in-frame clonotypes and omits some of them. The sample holds roughly 150,000 clones, roughly 10% seen once. Findings and limits, study-wide: When Type 1 diabetes patients were examined, their TCRB CDR3s proved moderately but significantly shorter in all four CD4+ subsets.

The sequenced sample consisted of central memory CD4+ T cells from blood. These receptors were taken from a woman in her twenties or thirties with type 1 diabetes.

The chain joins TRBV5-1 to TRBJ2-1; a weak D match, TRBD2 (5 bases). From germline, CDR1 is SGHRS and CDR2 YFSETQ. V gave up 0 bases and J gave up 8 bases, with 12 bases separating them. The CDR3 has 14 residues. DNA for the CDR3: TGCGCCAGCAGCTTGGGGGAGATGATCTATGAGCAGTTCTTC. Its protein product is CASSLGEMIYEQFF.

The chain combines TRBV4-2 with TRBJ2-7; D remains unclear. This CDR3 has 11 amino acids. Germline CDR1 and CDR2: LGHNA and YNFKEQ. V was pared by 1 base and J by 5 bases, with 3 bases between. The CDR3 sequence is CASSQVDEQYF. The CDR3, as DNA: TGTGCCAGCAGCCAAGTAGACGAGCAGTACTTC.

V and J are TRBV27 and TRBJ1-2; D might be TRBD1 (5 bases). Germline V lookup: CDR1 MNHEY, CDR2 SMNVEV (reference sequence). CDR3 length: 14 amino acids. V was cut by 7 bases and J by 2 bases, with 14 bases left in between. The CDR3 loop is CASTTSGGNYGYTF. The CDR3 nucleotides read TGTGCCAGCACCACTTCTGGGGGGAACTATGGCTACACCTTC.

The chain couples TRBV28 to TRBJ1-2; 10 nucleotides agree with TRBD1. The CDR3 has 14 amino acids. Germline V lookup: CDR1 MDHEN, CDR2 SYDVKM. The V and J ends lost 7 bases and 4 bases, in that order; junction bases with no gene match: 6. CDR3 loop: CASKSGQGIYGYTF. CDR3 DNA: TGTGCCAGCAAGTCGGGACAGGGGATCTATGGCTACACCTTC.

This clone has more than one count but fewer than ten. The chain couples TRBV29-1 to TRBJ2-3; D is possibly TRBD1 (6 bases). This CDR3 has 12 residues. V lost 4 bases to trimming and J lost 8 bases, with 13 bases between them. Germline-derived CDR1 and CDR2 are SQVTM and ANQGSEA. CDR3 region: CSVVEQGTTQYF. The CDR3 coding sequence is TGCAGCGTTGTAGAGCAGGGGACTACGCAGTATTTT.

V and J are TRBV7-9 and TRBJ2-3; 8 bases are a match to TRBD1. The ends lost 3 bases at V and 2 bases at J; junction bases unmatched: 4. Germline loops: CDR1 SEHNR, CDR2 FQNEAQ (reference sequence). The CDR3 covers 15 residues. In DNA form, the CDR3 reads TGTGCCAGCAGCTTTCGGACAGGGTACACAGATACGCAGTATTTT. Amino acids: CASSFRTGYTDTQYF.

The genes are TRBV20-1 and TRBJ2-7, with D possibly matching TRBD1 (7 bases). The V and J ends lost 3 bases and 9 bases respectively, with 12 bases between them. Per germline, CDR1 DFQATT and CDR2 SNEGSKA (reference sequence). The length of the CDR3 is 11 residues. The CDR3 is CSASYRGGQYF. CDR3 bases: TGCAGTGCTAGCTACAGGGGAGGGCAGTACTTC.

This clone has just a few counts. This chain joins TRBV30 and TRBJ2-1; TRBD2 aligns across 13 bases. The V gene's germline CDR1 is GTSNPN and CDR2 SVGIG (reference sequence). V lost 3 bases and J lost 6; bases outside the gene matches: 11. The CDR3 extends over 17 amino acids. CDR3 DNA sequence: TGTGCCTGGAGCCCTCTCGGACTAGCGGGAGTCGGCAATGAGCAGTTCTTC. Translating it yields CAWSPLGLAGVGNEQFF.

In its sample, this clone was seen a few times. In DNA form, the CDR3 reads TGTGCCAGCAGCGGGACAGGGGGTCAGCCCCAGCATTTT. This encodes CASSGTGGQPQHF. V gene TRBV27 combines with J gene TRBJ1-5; 11 bases match TRBD1. CDR1 and CDR2 (germline): MNHEY, SMNVEV (reference sequence). The CDR3 consists of 13 residues. Losses at the gene ends were 6 bases for V and 6 bases for J; bases not matched to a gene: 1.

In this sample, this clone turned up a few times. The rearrangement links TRBV6-1 to TRBJ1-4; 9 bases match TRBD1. Trimming removed 7 bases from V and 8 bases from J; junction bases left unmatched: 8. CDR1 and CDR2 (germline): MNHNS, SASEGT. This CDR3 has 14 amino acids. The CDR3 is CASNVGQGVEKLFF. The CDR3 DNA reads as TGTGCCAGCAACGTGGGACAGGGCGTGGAAAAACTGTTTTTT.

This clone was counted a few times. V gene TRBV19 combines with J gene TRBJ2-1, with D possibly TRBD2 on 6 matching bases. V shed 3 bases and J shed 5 bases, with 14 bases lying between them. CDR1 and CDR2 (germline): LNHDA, SQIVND (reference sequence). This CDR3 spans 15 amino acids. The CDR3 sequence: CASSILALADNEQFF. The DNA of the CDR3 is TGTGCCAGTAGTATCCTAGCGTTAGCCGACAATGAGCAGTTCTTC.

The chain couples TRBV7-3 to TRBJ2-5; D uncertain. The CDR3 spans 11 residues. The ends were cut back, 8 bases at V and 3 bases at J, with 7 bases in the middle. CDR1 is SGHTA, CDR2 FQGTGA, per germline. The CDR3 DNA reads as TGTGCCAGCTCCCAGGAAGAGACCCAGTACTTC. Its translation is CASSQEETQYF.

The rearrangement links TRBV4-2 to TRBJ1-4, with TRBD1 matching over 8 bases. J lost 8 bases, V lost 2 bases, and 7 bases had no gene match. This CDR3 spans 15 amino acids. Germline V gene data show CDR1 as LGHNA and CDR2 as YNFKEQ. DNA of the CDR3: TGTGCCAGCAGCCAACCCCAGGGGGCGCTGGAAAAACTGTTTTTT. Amino acid sequence: CASSQPQGALEKLFF.

There are a few counts of this clone. This chain connects TRBV11-3 to TRBJ2-7, with D unclear. The CDR3 has 13 residues. Germline V gene sequence: CDR1 SGHNT, CDR2 YENEEA. The germline V and J ends were trimmed by 5 bases and 1 base, with 9 bases remaining between them. As DNA, the CDR3 is TGTGCCAGCAGCCCGAGTATTTCCTACGAGCAGTACTTC. Encoded protein: CASSPSISYEQYF.

CDR3 in DNA: TGTGCCAGCAGTCCCACTAGCGGGGCCACAGATACGCAGTATTTT. It codes for CASSPTSGATDTQYF. The chain uses TRBV7-3 and TRBJ2-3; 10 nucleotides line up with TRBD2. The length of the CDR3 is 15 residues. From germline, CDR1 is SGHTA and CDR2 FQGTGA. V lost 6 bases, J lost 2 bases, and 5 bases stayed unmatched.

This clone was seen more than once but under ten times. V and J are TRBV12-5 and TRBJ2-1, with 7 bases matching TRBD1. J gave up 4 bases and V 9 bases, and 6 bases lay outside the gene matches. Germline V gene sequence: CDR1 LGHNT, CDR2 FRNRAP. The CDR3 runs to 13 residues. In nucleotides, the CDR3 is TGTGCTAGCGCGATGGGACAGTACAATGAGCAGTTCTTC. Translating it yields CASAMGQYNEQFF.

This clone appeared a few times. The J gene is TRBJ1-2, the V gene TRBV30; 9 bases fit TRBD1. The germline V gene encodes CDR1 GTSNPN and CDR2 SVGIG (reference sequence). The CDR3 spans 11 residues. The V segment lost 8 bases and the J segment 8 bases; nucleotides outside the gene matches: 6. CDR3 in DNA: TGTGCCGTACAGGGGGCGCAAGGCTACACCTTC. This codes for CAVQGAQGYTF.

J is TRBJ1-1 and V is TRBV14; 7 nucleotides match TRBD1. The CDR3 covers 15 residues. Per the germline V gene, CDR1 is SGHDN and CDR2 is FVKESK. V was clipped by 1 base and J by 1 base; unmatched bases: 3. CDR3 region: CASSQVPGGNTEAFF. DNA of the CDR3: TGTGCCAGCAGCCAAGTCCCAGGGGGGAACACTGAAGCTTTCTTT.

This clone has ten or more counts. V gene TRBV7-9 combines with J gene TRBJ2-1, with D perhaps TRBD1 (6 bases). The CDR3 spans 12 residues. In germline, CDR1 is SEHNR, CDR2 FQNEAQ (reference sequence). With 5 bases removed from V and 6 bases from J, the gap between germline ends came to 8 bases. The CDR3 sequence is CASSPDSNEQFF. CDR3 sequence (DNA): TGTGCCAGCAGCCCGGACAGCAATGAGCAGTTCTTC. Supplemented by reference TRBV7-9 and TRBJ2-1, the full variable domain reads DTGVSQNPRHKITKRGQNVTFRCDPISEHNRLYWYRQTLGQGPEFLTYFQNEAQLEKSRLLSDRFSAERPKGSFSTLEIQRTEQGDSAMYLCASSPDSNEQFFGPGTRLTVL.

The sample holds a few counts of this clone. The V call is TRBV5-1, the J call TRBJ2-2; TRBD1 matches 8 bases. Trimming took 4 bases from V and 4 from J; bases not matched to a gene: 6. CDR3 size: 15 residues. Looked up from germline, CDR1 is SGHRS and CDR2 is YFSETQ. In DNA, the CDR3 is TGCGCCAGCAGCCCTTCGACAGGGGCCACCGGGGAGCTGTTTTTT. This encodes CASSPSTGATGELFF.

This clone occurred many times. CDR3: CASSRTVADTQYF. In DNA, the CDR3 is TGTGCCAGCAGTCGGACTGTTGCAGATACGCAGTATTTT. The chain is built from TRBV27 and TRBJ2-3, with D perhaps TRBD2 (5 bases). The germline V gene has CDR1 MNHEY and CDR2 SMNVEV (reference sequence). Trimming shortened V by 5 bases and J by 4 bases, and 10 bases separated the two germline ends. The CDR3 length is 13 residues.

This clone showed up just a few times. The chain employs TRBV4-3 and TRBJ2-7; D is possibly TRBD2 (5 bases). Germline CDR1 LGHNA, CDR2 YSLEER. V was cut by 4 bases and J by 5 bases, with 12 bases left in between. The CDR3 loop spans 13 amino acids. CDR3 DNA: TGCGCCAGCAGCCCGGACTCCCCACACGAGCAGTACTTC. Protein: CASSPDSPHEQYF.

The chain employs TRBV6-6 and TRBJ2-7, with 9 bases identical to TRBD1. CDR3 length equals 14 residues. Unmatched junction bases numbered 6, after V lost 6 bases and J lost 3 bases. From germline, CDR1 is MNHNY and CDR2 SVGAGI (reference sequence). In nucleotides, the CDR3 is TGTGCCAGCAGGCTGGGACAGGGTTACTACGAGCAGTACTTC. Translated: CASRLGQGYYEQYF.

This clone has only a few counts. The J gene is TRBJ1-5, the V gene TRBV6-6; D remains ambiguous. Germline CDR1 is MNHNY and CDR2 is SVGAGI (reference sequence). This CDR3 region has 15 residues. V shed 6 bases and J shed 0 bases, with 12 bases lying between them. In DNA, the CDR3 is TGTGCCAGCAGCTTAATAAATCCTAGCAATCAGCCCCAGCATTTT. It is translated as CASSLINPSNQPQHF.

This clone has more than one count but fewer than ten. The chain carries TRBV7-8 and TRBJ2-3; possible D gene TRBD1, 7 bases. This CDR3 is built from 16 residues. The germline CDR1 and CDR2 sequences are SGHVS and FQNEAQ. V gave up 1 base and J gave up 0 bases, with 11 bases separating them. CDR3 loop: CASSLEGGQSTDTQYF. CDR3 bases: TGTGCCAGCAGCTTAGAGGGGGGACAGAGCACAGATACGCAGTATTTT.

This clone has more than one count but fewer than ten. The CDR3 sequence is CASSQRTSGSYEQYF. DNA for the CDR3: TGTGCCAGCAGCCAGCGGACTAGCGGGAGCTACGAGCAGTACTTC. The rearrangement uses TRBV7-9 and TRBJ2-7; TRBD2 agrees at 13 bases. CDR1 and CDR2 from the germline V gene are SEHNR and FQNEAQ (reference sequence). The trim removed 5 bases at V and 3 bases at J, leaving 4 bases unmatched. The CDR3 runs 15 residues.

This chain links TRBV4-1 with TRBJ1-2; possible D gene TRBD1, 5 bases. V was clipped by 1 base and J by 4 bases, with 13 bases between them. CDR3 length: 15 amino acids. The germline V gene has CDR1 MGHRA and CDR2 YSYEKL. The CDR3 sequence: CASSQGLGGGYGYTF. In DNA form, the CDR3 reads TGCGCCAGCAGCCAAGGGTTGGGGGGAGGCTATGGCTACACCTTC.

This clone came up a few times. The same CDR3 also results from other DNA sequences found in this sample. The rearrangement uses TRBV19 and TRBJ2-7; D unclear. V was clipped by 0 bases and J by 0 bases, with 9 bases between them. In germline, CDR1 is LNHDA, CDR2 SQIVND (reference sequence). The CDR3 spans 15 residues. CDR3 in DNA: TGTGCCAGTAGTATAGATTCACAGAGCTCCTACGAGCAGTACTTC. Translating it yields CASSIDSQSSYEQYF.

This clone has more than one count but fewer than ten. The chain uses TRBV6-1 and TRBJ2-7, with 7 positions matching TRBD1. The CDR3 runs to 15 residues. The germline V gene encodes CDR1 MNHNS and CDR2 SASEGT. V trimming: 5 bases; J trimming: 0 bases; junction bases outside the gene matches: 7. CDR3 DNA: TGTGCCAGCAGTCCCTGGACAGGTCGCTCCTACGAGCAGTACTTC. As protein: CASSPWTGRSYEQYF.

The chain recombines TRBV7-3 with TRBJ2-7; TRBD2 agrees at 11 bases. The CDR3 has 14 residues. V shed 3 bases and J 6 bases; nucleotides not matched to a gene: 4. CDR1 and CDR2 (germline): SGHTA, FQGTGA. In DNA, the CDR3 is TGTGCCAGCAGCTTTTCCCTAGCGGGAGGCGAGCAGTACTTC. Translation: CASSFSLAGGEQYF.

The V and J genes are TRBV10-3 and TRBJ2-6; 7 bases agree with TRBD2. This CDR3 contains 15 residues. The V gene end was trimmed by 6 bases and the J gene end by 0 bases; junction bases not matched to a gene: 2. From germline, CDR1 is ENHRY and CDR2 SYGVKD. For the CDR3, the DNA is TGTGCCATCAGCGGGACTAACTCTGGGGCCAACGTCCTGACTTTC. Translating it yields CAISGTNSGANVLTF.

The table lists this clone with a few counts. V usage is TRBV5-5 and J usage is TRBJ2-5; perhaps TRBD2 as D (6 bases). From germline, CDR1 is SGHKS and CDR2 YYEKEE (reference sequence). Trimming took off 0 bases at V and 5 bases at J, with 17 bases between the two ends. The CDR3 loop spans 16 amino acids. CDR3 sequence reads: CASSLAAGAARETQYF. In DNA, the CDR3 is TGTGCCAGCAGCTTGGCAGCGGGTGCAGCCAGGGAGACCCAGTACTTC.